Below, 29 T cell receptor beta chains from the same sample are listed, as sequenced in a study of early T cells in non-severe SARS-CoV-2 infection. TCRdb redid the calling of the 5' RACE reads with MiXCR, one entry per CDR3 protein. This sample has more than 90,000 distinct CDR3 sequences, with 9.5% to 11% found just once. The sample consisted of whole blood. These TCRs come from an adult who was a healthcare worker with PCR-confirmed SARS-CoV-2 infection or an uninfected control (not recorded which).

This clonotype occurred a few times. The CDR3 DNA sequence: TGTGCCAGCAGTTTAGTACAGGGAGGGACTGAAGCTTTCTTT. As protein: CASSLVQGGTEAFF. V and J are TRBV28 and TRBJ1-1, with D possibly being TRBD1 (6 bases). The CDR3 contains 14 residues. Trimming removed 2 bases from V and 5 bases from J, with 12 bases in between. Germline V CDR1 and CDR2: MDHEN, SYDVKM. Full variable domain (remainder filled in from reference TRBV28 and TRBJ1-1): DVKVTQSSRYLVKRTGEKVFLECVQDMDHENMFWYRQDPGLGLRLIYFSYDVKMKEKGDIPEGYSVSREKKERFSLILESASTNQTSMYLCASSLVQGGTEAFFGQGTRLTVV.

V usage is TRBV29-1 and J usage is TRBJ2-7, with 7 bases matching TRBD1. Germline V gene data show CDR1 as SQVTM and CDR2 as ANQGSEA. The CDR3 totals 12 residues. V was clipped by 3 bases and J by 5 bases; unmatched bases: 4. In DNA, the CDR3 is TGCAGCGTTGAGGGACAGTTGAACGAGCAGTACTTC. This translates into CSVEGQLNEQYF.

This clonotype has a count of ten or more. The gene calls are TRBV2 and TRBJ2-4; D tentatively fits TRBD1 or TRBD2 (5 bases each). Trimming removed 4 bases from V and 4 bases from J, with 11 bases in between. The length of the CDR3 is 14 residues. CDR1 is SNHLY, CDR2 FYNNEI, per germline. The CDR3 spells CASSGGFLKNIQYF. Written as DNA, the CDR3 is TGTGCCAGCAGTGGGGGGTTTTTAAAAAACATTCAGTACTTC.

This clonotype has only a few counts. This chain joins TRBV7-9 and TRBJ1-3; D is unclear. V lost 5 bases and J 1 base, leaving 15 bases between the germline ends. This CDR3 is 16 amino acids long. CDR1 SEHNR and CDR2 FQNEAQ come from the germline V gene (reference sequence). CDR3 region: CASSGIGYPSGNTIYF. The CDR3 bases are TGTGCCAGCAGCGGAATAGGGTACCCTTCTGGAAACACCATATATTTT.

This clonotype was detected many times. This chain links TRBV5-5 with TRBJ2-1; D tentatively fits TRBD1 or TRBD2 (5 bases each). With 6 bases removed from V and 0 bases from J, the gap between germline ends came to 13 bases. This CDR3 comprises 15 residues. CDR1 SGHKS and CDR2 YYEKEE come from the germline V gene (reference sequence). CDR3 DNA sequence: TGTGCCAGCACCTTCTGGGGGAGCTCCTACAATGAGCAGTTCTTC. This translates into CASTFWGSSYNEQFF. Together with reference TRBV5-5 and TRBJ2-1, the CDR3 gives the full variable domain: DAGVTQSPTHLIKTRGQQVTLRCSPISGHKSVSWYQQVLGQGPQFIFQYYEKEERGRGNFPDRFSARQFPNYSSELNVNALLLGDSALYLCASTFWGSSYNEQFFGPGTRLTVL.

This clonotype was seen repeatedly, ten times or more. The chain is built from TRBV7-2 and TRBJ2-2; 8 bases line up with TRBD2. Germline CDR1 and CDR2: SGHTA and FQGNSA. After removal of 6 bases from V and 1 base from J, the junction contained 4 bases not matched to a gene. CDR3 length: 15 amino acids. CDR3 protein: CASSLAGQNTGELFF. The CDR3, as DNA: TGTGCCAGCAGTCTAGCGGGTCAGAACACCGGGGAGCTGTTTTTT. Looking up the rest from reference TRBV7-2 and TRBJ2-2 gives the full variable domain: GAGVSQSPSNKVTEKGKDVELRCDPISGHTALYWYRQSLGQGLEFLIYFQGNSAPDKSGLPSDRFSAERTGGSVSTLTIQRTQQEDSAVYLCASSLAGQNTGELFFGEGSRLTVL.

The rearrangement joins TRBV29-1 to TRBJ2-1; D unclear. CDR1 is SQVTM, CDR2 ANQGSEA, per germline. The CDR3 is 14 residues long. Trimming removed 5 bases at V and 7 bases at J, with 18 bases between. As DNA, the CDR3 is TGCAGCGTTTCTGAGGACGGTCGATGGAATGAGCAGTTCTTC. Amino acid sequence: CSVSEDGRWNEQFF.

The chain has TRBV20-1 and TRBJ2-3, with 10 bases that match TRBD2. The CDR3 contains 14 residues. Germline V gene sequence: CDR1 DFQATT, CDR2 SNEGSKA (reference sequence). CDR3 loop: CSRQGGLAADTQYF. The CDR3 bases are TGCAGCCGGCAGGGCGGACTAGCGGCAGATACGCAGTATTTT.

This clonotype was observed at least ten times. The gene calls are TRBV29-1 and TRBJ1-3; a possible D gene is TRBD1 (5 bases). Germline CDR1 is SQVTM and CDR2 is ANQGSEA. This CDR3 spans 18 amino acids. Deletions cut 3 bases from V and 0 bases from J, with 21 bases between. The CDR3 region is CSVDLGPGTPSSGNTIYF. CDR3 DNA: TGCAGCGTTGACTTGGGGCCCGGGACTCCCAGCTCTGGAAACACCATATATTTT.

In DNA form, the CDR3 reads TGTGCCAGCAGCTTACGCATAGGCGGGAACACTGAAGCTTTCTTT. Encoded protein: CASSLRIGGNTEAFF. The rearrangement links TRBV11-2 to TRBJ1-1; unclear D gene. Trimming cost V 2 bases and J 1 base, with 11 bases left between them. CDR3 length: 15 residues. Per germline, CDR1 SGHAT and CDR2 FQNNGV.

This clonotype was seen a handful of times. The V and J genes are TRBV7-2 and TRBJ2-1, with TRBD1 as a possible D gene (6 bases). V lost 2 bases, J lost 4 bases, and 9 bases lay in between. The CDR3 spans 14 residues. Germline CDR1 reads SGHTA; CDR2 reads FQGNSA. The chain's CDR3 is CASSLPGTYNEQFF. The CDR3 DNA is TGTGCCAGCAGCTTACCGGGGACATACAATGAGCAGTTCTTC.

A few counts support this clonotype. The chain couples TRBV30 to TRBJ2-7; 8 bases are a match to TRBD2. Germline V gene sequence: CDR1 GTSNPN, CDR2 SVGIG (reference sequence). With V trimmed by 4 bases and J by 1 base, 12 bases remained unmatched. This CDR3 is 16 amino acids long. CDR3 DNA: TGTGCCTGGAATAGCAAGGTAGCTAGCGGGTCCTACGAGCAGTACTTC. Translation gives CAWNSKVASGSYEQYF. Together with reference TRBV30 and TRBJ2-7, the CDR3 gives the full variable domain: SQTIHQWPATLVQPVGSPLSLECTVEGTSNPNLYWYRQAAGRGLQLLFYSVGIGQISSEVPQNLSASRPQDRQFILSSKKLLLSDSGFYLCAWNSKVASGSYEQYFGPGTRLTVT.

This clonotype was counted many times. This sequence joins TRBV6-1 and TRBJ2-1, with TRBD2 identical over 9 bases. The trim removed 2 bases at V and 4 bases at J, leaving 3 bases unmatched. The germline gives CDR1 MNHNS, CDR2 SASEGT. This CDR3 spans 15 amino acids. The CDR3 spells CASSEMAGGYNEQFF. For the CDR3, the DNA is TGTGCCAGCAGTGAAATGGCGGGGGGGTACAATGAGCAGTTCTTC.

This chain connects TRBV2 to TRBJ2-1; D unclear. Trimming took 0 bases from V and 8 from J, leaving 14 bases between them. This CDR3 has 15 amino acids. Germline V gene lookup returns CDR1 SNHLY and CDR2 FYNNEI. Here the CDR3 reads CASSEARIGGHEQFF. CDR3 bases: TGTGCCAGCAGTGAAGCGAGGATTGGTGGGCATGAGCAGTTCTTC.

CDR3 sequence: CASSEAWVPAGTSYEQYF. CDR3 bases: TGTGCCAGCAGTGAAGCCTGGGTGCCAGCGGGGACTTCCTACGAGCAGTACTTC. The chain is built from TRBV6-1 and TRBJ2-7; 7 positions agree with TRBD2. J lost 1 base, V lost 0 bases, and 12 bases had no gene match. Germline V CDR1 and CDR2: MNHNS, SASEGT. This CDR3 has 18 amino acids.

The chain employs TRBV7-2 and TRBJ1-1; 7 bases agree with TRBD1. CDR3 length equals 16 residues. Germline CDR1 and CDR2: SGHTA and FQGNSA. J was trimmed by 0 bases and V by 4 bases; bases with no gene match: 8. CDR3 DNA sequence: TGTGCCAGCAGCTGGCGGGACAGACAACTGAACACTGAAGCTTTCTTT. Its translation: CASSWRDRQLNTEAFF.

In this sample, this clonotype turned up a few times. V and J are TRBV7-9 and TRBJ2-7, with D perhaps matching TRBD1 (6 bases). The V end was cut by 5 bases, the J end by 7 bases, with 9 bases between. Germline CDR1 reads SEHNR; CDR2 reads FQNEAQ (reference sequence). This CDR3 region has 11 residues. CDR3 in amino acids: CASSIGTEQYF. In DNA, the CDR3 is TGTGCCAGCAGCATCGGGACAGAGCAGTACTTC.

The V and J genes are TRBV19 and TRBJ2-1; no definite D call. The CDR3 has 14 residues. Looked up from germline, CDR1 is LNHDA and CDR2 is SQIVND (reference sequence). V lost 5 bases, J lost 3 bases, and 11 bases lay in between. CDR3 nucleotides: TGTGCCAGTAGTCAGACAAATTACTACAATGAGCAGTTCTTC. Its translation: CASSQTNYYNEQFF.

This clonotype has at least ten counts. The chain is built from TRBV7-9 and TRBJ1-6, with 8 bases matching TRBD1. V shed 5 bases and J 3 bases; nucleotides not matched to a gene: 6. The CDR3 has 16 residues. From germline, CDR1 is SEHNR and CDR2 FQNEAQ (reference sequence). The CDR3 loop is CASSAFTGGYNSPLHF. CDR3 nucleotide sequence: TGTGCCAGCAGCGCCTTTACAGGGGGCTATAATTCACCCCTCCACTTT.

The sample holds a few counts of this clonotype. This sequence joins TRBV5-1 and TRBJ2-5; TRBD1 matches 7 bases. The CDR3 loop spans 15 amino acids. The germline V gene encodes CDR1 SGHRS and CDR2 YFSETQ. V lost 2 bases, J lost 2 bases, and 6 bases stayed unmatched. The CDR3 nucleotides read TGCGCCAGCAGCTTCTCCTGGGGACAGCAAGAGACCCAGTACTTC. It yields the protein CASSFSWGQQETQYF.

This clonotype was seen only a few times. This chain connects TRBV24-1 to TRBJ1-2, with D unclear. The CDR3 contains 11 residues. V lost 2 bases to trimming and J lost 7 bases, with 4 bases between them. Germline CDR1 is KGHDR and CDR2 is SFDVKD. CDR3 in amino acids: CATSDWSGYTF. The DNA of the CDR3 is TGTGCCACCAGTGATTGGAGTGGCTACACCTTC.

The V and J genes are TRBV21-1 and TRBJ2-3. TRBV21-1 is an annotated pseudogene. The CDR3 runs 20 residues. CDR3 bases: TGTGCCAGCAGCAAAGCGGGAGTAGAGCATGCATCCGTCTTAACAGATACGCAGTATTTT. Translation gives CASSKAGVEHASVLTDTQYF.

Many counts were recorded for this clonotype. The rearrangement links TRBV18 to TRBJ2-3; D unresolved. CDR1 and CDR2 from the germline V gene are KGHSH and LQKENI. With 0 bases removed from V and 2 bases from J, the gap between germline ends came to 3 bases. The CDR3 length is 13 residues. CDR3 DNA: TGTGCCAGCTCACCACCCAACACAGATACGCAGTATTTT. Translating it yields CASSPPNTDTQYF.

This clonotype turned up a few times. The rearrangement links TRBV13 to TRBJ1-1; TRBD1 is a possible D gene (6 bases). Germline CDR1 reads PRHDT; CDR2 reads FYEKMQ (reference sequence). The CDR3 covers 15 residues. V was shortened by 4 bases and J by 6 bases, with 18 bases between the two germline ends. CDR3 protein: CASSSGRGGGAEAFF. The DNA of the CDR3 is TGTGCCAGCAGCTCCGGAAGGGGGGGAGGCGCTGAAGCTTTCTTT.

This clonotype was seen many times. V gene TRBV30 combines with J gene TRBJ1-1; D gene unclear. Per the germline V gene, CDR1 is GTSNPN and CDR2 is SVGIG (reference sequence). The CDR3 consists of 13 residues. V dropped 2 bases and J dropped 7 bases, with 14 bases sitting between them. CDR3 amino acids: CAWSRPGQLEAFF. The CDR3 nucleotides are TGTGCCTGGAGTCGCCCCGGCCAGCTTGAAGCTTTCTTT.

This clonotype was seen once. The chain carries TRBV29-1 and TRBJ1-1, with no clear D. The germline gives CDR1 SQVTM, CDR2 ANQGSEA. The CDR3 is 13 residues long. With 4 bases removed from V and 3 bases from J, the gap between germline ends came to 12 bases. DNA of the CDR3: TGCAGCGTTGGAGGCAGGTCTCACACTGAAGCTTTCTTT. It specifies CSVGGRSHTEAFF.

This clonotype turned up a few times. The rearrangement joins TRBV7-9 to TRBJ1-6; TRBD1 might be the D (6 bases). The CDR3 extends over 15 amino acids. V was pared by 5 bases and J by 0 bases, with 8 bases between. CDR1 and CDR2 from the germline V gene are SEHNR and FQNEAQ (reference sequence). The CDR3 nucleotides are TGTGCCAGCAGCCTGGACAGCTCCTATAATTCACCCCTCCACTTT. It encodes CASSLDSSYNSPLHF.

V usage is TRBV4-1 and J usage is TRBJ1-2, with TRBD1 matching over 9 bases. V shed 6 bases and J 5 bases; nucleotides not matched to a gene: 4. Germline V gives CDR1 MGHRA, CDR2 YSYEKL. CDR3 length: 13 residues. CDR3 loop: CASRGTGRYGYTF. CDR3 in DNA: TGCGCCAGCAGAGGGACAGGGCGTTATGGCTACACCTTC.

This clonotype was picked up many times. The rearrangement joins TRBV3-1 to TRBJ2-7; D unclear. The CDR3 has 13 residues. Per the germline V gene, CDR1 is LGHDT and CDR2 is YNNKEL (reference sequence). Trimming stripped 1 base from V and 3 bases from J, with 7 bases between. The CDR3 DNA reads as TGTGCCAGCAGCCAAGGAGGATACTACGAGCAGTACTTC. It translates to CASSQGGYYEQYF.